Below are 23 T cell receptor beta chains sequenced from a single sample in a study of T cells after yellow fever vaccination. TCRdb redid the calling of the 5' RACE reads with MiXCR, one entry per CDR3 protein. Of 620,000 or so distinct CDR3 sequences listed, around 16% are singletons. Here the sequenced sample was PBMCs, taken around 5 days after the first yellow fever vaccination. The receptor set was obtained from a man aged 18 to 30 who received the YFV17D yellow fever vaccine.

This clonotype occurred a few times. This chain connects TRBV7-9 to TRBJ1-1, with 10 bases matching TRBD1. The CDR3 runs 15 residues. Trimming cost V 5 bases and J 1 base; bases outside gene matches: 4. From germline, CDR1 is SEHNR and CDR2 FQNEAQ (reference sequence). The CDR3 DNA is TGTGCCAGCAGCGCCGGGACAGGGGAGAACACTGAAGCTTTCTTT. Translating gives CASSAGTGENTEAFF.

This clonotype came up a few times. The chain has TRBV2 and TRBJ2-3; the D gene is possibly TRBD1 (5 bases). V lost 6 bases, J lost 3 bases, and 7 bases lay in between. The CDR3 covers 12 residues. Germline assignment: CDR1 SNHLY and CDR2 FYNNEI. The CDR3 region has the DNA TGTGCCAGCAGGGACAATACAGATACGCAGTATTTT. Its protein product is CASRDNTDTQYF.

This clonotype was counted between two and nine times. The chain recombines TRBV7-9 with TRBJ2-1, with 13 bases that match TRBD2. CDR1 is SEHNR, CDR2 FQNEAQ, per germline (reference sequence). CDR3 length equals 14 residues. Unmatched junction bases numbered 7, after V lost 5 bases and J lost 12 bases. DNA of the CDR3: TGTGCCAGCAGCGCCGGGACTAGCGGGGAACGGCAGTTCTTC. It translates to CASSAGTSGERQFF.

V gene TRBV3-1 combines with J gene TRBJ1-1; D remains unclear. Germline V gives CDR1 LGHDT, CDR2 YNNKEL (reference sequence). The CDR3 totals 14 residues. V lost 3 bases and J 0 bases, leaving 8 bases between the germline ends. CDR3: CASSQDPMNTEAFF. The DNA of the CDR3 is TGTGCCAGCAGCCAGGACCCCATGAACACTGAAGCTTTCTTT.

The rearrangement links TRBV7-9 to TRBJ2-3; 11 nucleotides agree with TRBD2. The V and J ends lost 2 bases and 6 bases, in that order; junction bases with no gene match: 7. Germline V CDR1 and CDR2: SEHNR, FQNEAQ (reference sequence). This CDR3 comprises 16 residues. CDR3 protein: CASSLLTSGGVDTQYF. The CDR3 DNA follows: TGTGCCAGCAGCTTACTTACTAGCGGGGGTGTGGATACGCAGTATTTT.

The table lists this clonotype with many counts. The chain recombines TRBV4-1 with TRBJ1-5; D remains ambiguous. The CDR3 has 16 amino acids. V lost 0 bases and J 0 bases, leaving 9 bases between the germline ends. The germline gives CDR1 MGHRA, CDR2 YSYEKL. The CDR3 here is CASSQDPAYSNQPQHF. DNA for the CDR3: TGCGCCAGCAGCCAAGATCCAGCCTATAGCAATCAGCCCCAGCATTTT.

This clonotype has just a few counts. The chain employs TRBV12-3 or TRBV12-4 and TRBJ2-7, with a tentative D call TRBD1 (5 bases). V was cut by 5 bases and J by 1 base, with 9 bases left in between. The CDR3 consists of 13 residues. CDR3 in DNA: TGTGCCAGCAGTCTAGGGGAATCCTACGAGCAGTACGTC. It translates to CASSLGESYEQYV.

The chain couples TRBV5-4 to TRBJ1-2; 8 bases match TRBD1. Trimming cost V 5 bases and J 4 bases; bases outside gene matches: 4. CDR1 SGHNT and CDR2 YYREEE come from the germline V gene (reference sequence). The CDR3 length is 13 residues. The CDR3 bases are TGTGCCAGCAGTACCGACAGGGGCTATGGCTACACCTTC. It yields the protein CASSTDRGYGYTF.

For the CDR3, the DNA is TGTGCCAGCAGCCTGTGGGTTGATGAGCAGTTCTTC. Translation: CASSLWVDEQFF. The V call is TRBV11-1, the J call TRBJ2-1; D call uncertain. From germline, CDR1 is SGHAT and CDR2 FQDESV (reference sequence). This CDR3 is 12 amino acids long. The V gene lost 5 bases and the J gene lost 8 bases, with 10 bases spanning the gap.

This clonotype was counted only a few times. This chain joins TRBV5-1 and TRBJ1-1; D unresolved. CDR3 length: 13 amino acids. Trimming took off 0 bases at V and 7 bases at J, with 10 bases between the two ends. From germline, CDR1 is SGHRS and CDR2 YFSETQ. As DNA, the CDR3 is TGCGCCAGCAGCTTGGTCCCCTCGGGTGAAGCTTTCTTT. This translates into CASSLVPSGEAFF. Combining the CDR3 with reference TRBV5-1 and TRBJ1-1 gives the whole variable domain KAGVTQTPRYLIKTRGQQVTLSCSPISGHRSVSWYQQTPGQGLQFLFEYFSETQRNKGNFPGRFSGRQFSNSRSEMNVSTLELGDSALYLCASSLVPSGEAFFGQGTRLTVV.

This clonotype showed up just once. The V and J genes are TRBV7-9 and TRBJ1-2; D call uncertain. Germline loops: CDR1 SEHNR, CDR2 FQNEAQ (reference sequence). Trimming left V 4 bases short and J 4 bases short, with 10 bases between. CDR3 size: 13 residues. This chain's CDR3 is CASSSPYSYGYTF. The CDR3 bases are TGTGCCAGCAGCTCCCCCTACAGCTATGGCTACACCTTC.

The CDR3 is CASSLNRGYERDQPQHF. CDR3 coding DNA: TGTGCCAGCAGCTTAAACAGGGGGTACGAAAGAGATCAGCCCCAGCATTTT. This chain connects TRBV5-4 to TRBJ1-5; TRBD1 matches at 8 bases. The J segment lost 5 bases and the V segment lost 2 bases, leaving 12 bases of the junction unmatched. CDR1 is SGHNT and CDR2 is YYREEE in the germline V gene (reference sequence). This CDR3 has 17 residues.

In its sample, this clonotype was seen a few times. This chain connects TRBV5-1 to TRBJ1-1; D remains unclear. Germline lookup yields CDR1 SGHRS and CDR2 YFSETQ. CDR3 length: 14 amino acids. The germline V and J ends were trimmed by 0 bases and 3 bases, with 9 bases remaining between them. The CDR3 region has the DNA TGCGCCAGCAGCTTGGTCGGGCTTCACACTGAAGCTTTCTTT. Translation: CASSLVGLHTEAFF.

The V gene is TRBV5-1, the J gene TRBJ2-5, with D unclear. V lost 2 bases to trimming and J lost 4 bases, with 9 bases between them. The CDR3 length is 13 residues. The germline CDR1 and CDR2 sequences are SGHRS and YFSETQ. CDR3 residues: CASSFGLSETQYF. CDR3 DNA: TGCGCCAGCAGCTTTGGGTTGTCAGAGACCCAGTACTTC.

In its sample, this clonotype was seen a few times. The chain uses TRBV20-1 and TRBJ1-6; 9 bases map to TRBD1. Germline CDR1 and CDR2: DFQATT and SNEGSKA (reference sequence). The CDR3 sequence is 14 residues long. Trimming at V came to 0 bases and at J to 9 bases, leaving 3 bases not matched to a gene. The CDR3 loop reads CSARDWDRASPLHF. The CDR3 coding sequence is TGCAGTGCTAGAGATTGGGACAGGGCTTCACCCCTCCACTTT.

CDR3 DNA sequence: TGTGCCAGCAGACCCTTTTTTTCCAGGGGATACTATGGCTACACCTTC. Translating it yields CASRPFFSRGYYGYTF. The chain recombines TRBV12-3 or TRBV12-4 with TRBJ1-2, with a tentative D call TRBD1 (6 bases). The CDR3 loop spans 16 amino acids. V lost 6 bases to trimming and J lost 3 bases, with 20 bases between them.

This clonotype appeared a few times. The genes are TRBV10-1 and TRBJ2-3; 8 bases are a match to TRBD2. Trimming cost V 2 bases and J 2 bases; bases outside gene matches: 3. The CDR3 is 15 amino acids. From germline, CDR1 is WNHNN and CDR2 SYGVQD (reference sequence). CDR3 protein: CASSERGGPTDTQYF. The CDR3 bases are TGCGCCAGCAGTGAGCGGGGGGGCCCCACAGATACGCAGTATTTT.

The sample holds many counts of this clonotype. The chain combines TRBV7-2 with TRBJ2-5; no reliable D call. The V and J ends lost 2 bases and 8 bases respectively, with 9 bases between them. The V gene's germline CDR1 is SGHTA and CDR2 FQGNSA. This CDR3 has 12 amino acids. As DNA, the CDR3 is TGTGCCAGCAGCTTATTAAGATCCACCCAGTACTTC. As protein: CASSLLRSTQYF.

V gene TRBV5-1 combines with J gene TRBJ1-2; 8 bases line up with TRBD1. This CDR3 is 13 amino acids long. Germline V gene data show CDR1 as SGHRS and CDR2 as YFSETQ. Losses at the gene ends were 6 bases for V and 7 bases for J; bases not matched to a gene: 8. DNA of the CDR3: TGCGCCAGCAACTCCGGACAGGGAGGTGGCTACACCTTC. Its protein is CASNSGQGGGYTF.

The sample holds a few counts of this clonotype. The chain combines TRBV20-1 with TRBJ2-7, with a tentative D call TRBD2 (6 bases). V dropped 6 bases and J dropped 6 bases, with 15 bases sitting between them. CDR3 length: 12 amino acids. Germline lookup yields CDR1 DFQATT and CDR2 SNEGSKA (reference sequence). The chain's CDR3 is CSALTSWSEQYV. DNA for the CDR3: TGCAGTGCGCTAACTAGCTGGTCCGAGCAGTACGTC.

This clonotype was observed a few times. The chain employs TRBV28 and TRBJ2-4; tentative D call: TRBD1 (6 bases). The germline gives CDR1 MDHEN, CDR2 SYDVKM. V lost 4 bases and J 2 bases, leaving 9 bases between the germline ends. The CDR3 runs 14 residues. The chain's CDR3 is CASSSGVTKNIQYF. CDR3 nucleotides: TGTGCCAGCAGTTCAGGGGTAACCAAAAACATTCAGTACTTC.

The rearrangement uses TRBV7-6 and TRBJ2-7; D remains unclear. Germline assignment: CDR1 SGHVS and CDR2 FNYEAQ. The CDR3 spans 13 residues. The germline V and J ends were trimmed by 1 base and 3 bases, with 7 bases remaining between them. The CDR3 DNA sequence: TGTGCCAGCAGCTTAGAGGACGGCTACGAGCAGTACGTC. It specifies CASSLEDGYEQYV.

This clonotype was recorded a few times. V gene TRBV3-1 combines with J gene TRBJ2-1; no firm D call. Deletions cut 3 bases from V and 6 bases from J, with 15 bases between. The CDR3 has 15 residues. CDR1 LGHDT and CDR2 YNNKEL come from the germline V gene (reference sequence). The CDR3 here is CASSQSRTVFNEQFF. CDR3 nucleotides: TGTGCCAGCAGCCAGTCTCGGACCGTGTTCAATGAGCAGTTCTTC.